What follows is one TCR beta chain and its context. Other DNA sequences in the same sample also yield this CDR3. The protocol was immunoSEQ multiplex PCR, while the TCRdb copy is restricted to in-frame clones and leaves out a portion. The sample lists approximately 150,000 clones; more than 60% were seen once. This specimen belongs to a study of blood T cell repertoires in COVID-19. The specimen sequenced was peripheral blood. The receptor comes from a man aged 50 to 59 with acute or convalescent COVID-19.

The CDR3 DNA reads as TGCGCCAGCAGCCAAGGCTCTTCAGGGTACAATGAGCAGTTCTTC. Encoded protein: CASSQGSSGYNEQFF. The J gene is TRBJ2-1, the V gene TRBV4-1; D may be TRBD1 (5 bases). The V gene lost 1 base and the J gene lost 4 bases, with 11 bases spanning the gap. Germline CDR1 is MGHRA and CDR2 is YSYEKL. CDR3 length: 15 residues.